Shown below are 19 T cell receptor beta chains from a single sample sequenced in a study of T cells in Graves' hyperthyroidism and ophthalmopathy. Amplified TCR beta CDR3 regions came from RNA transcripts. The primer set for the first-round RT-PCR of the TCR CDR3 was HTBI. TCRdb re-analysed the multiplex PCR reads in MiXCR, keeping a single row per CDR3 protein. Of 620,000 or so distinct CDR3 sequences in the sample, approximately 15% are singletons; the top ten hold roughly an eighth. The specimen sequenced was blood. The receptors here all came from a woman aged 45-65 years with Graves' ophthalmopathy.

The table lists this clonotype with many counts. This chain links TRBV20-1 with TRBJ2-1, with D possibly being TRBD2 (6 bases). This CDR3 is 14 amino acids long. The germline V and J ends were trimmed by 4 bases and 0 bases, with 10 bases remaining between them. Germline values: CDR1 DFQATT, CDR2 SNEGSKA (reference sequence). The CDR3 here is CSAMVGGSYNEQFF. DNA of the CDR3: TGCAGTGCTATGGTGGGAGGCTCCTACAATGAGCAGTTCTTC.

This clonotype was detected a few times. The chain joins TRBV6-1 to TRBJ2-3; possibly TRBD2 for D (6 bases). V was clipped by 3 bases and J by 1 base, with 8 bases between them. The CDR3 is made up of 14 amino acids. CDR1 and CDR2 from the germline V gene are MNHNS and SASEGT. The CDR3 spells CASSEAGRTDTQYF. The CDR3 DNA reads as TGTGCCAGCAGTGAGGCGGGACGCACAGATACGCAGTATTTT.

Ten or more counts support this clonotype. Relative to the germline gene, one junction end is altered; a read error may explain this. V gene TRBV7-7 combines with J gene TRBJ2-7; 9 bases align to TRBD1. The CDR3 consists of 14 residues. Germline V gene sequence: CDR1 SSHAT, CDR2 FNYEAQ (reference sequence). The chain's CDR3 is CASSQGTGTHEQYF. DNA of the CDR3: TGTGCTAGCAGCCAAGGGACAGGGACACACGAGCAGTACTTC.

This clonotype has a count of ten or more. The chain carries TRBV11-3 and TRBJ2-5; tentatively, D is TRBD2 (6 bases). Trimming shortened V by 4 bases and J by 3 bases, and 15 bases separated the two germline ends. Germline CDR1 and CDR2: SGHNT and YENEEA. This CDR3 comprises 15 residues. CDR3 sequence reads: CASSSGWTTEETQYF. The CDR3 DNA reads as TGTGCCAGCAGCTCAGGATGGACTACGGAAGAGACCCAGTACTTC.

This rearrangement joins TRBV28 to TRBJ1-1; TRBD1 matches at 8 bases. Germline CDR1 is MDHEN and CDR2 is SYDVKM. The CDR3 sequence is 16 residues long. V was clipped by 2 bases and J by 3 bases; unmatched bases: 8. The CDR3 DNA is TGTGCCAGCAGTTTAAGGCAGTACAGGGGGTACACTGAAGCTTTCTTT. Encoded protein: CASSLRQYRGYTEAFF.

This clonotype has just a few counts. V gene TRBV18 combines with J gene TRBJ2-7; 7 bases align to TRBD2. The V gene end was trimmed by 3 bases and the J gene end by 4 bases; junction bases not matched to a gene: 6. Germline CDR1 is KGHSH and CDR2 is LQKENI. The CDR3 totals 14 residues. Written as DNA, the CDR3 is TGTGCCAGCTCACCGGCGGGAGCATTTTACGAGCAGTACTTC. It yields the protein CASSPAGAFYEQYF.

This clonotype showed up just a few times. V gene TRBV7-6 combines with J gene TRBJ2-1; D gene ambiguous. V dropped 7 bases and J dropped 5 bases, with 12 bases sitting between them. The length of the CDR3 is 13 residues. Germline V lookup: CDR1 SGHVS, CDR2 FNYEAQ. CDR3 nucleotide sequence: TGTGCCAGCAAAAGCCCAAGAAACAATGAGCAGTTCTTC. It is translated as CASKSPRNNEQFF.

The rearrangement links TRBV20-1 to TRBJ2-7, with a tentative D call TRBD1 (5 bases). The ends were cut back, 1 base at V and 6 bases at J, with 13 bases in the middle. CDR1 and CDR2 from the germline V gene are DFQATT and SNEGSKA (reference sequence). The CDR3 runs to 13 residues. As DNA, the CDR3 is TGCAGTGCTAGAGCCCCCCCAGGGTCCGAGCAGTACTTC. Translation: CSARAPPGSEQYF.

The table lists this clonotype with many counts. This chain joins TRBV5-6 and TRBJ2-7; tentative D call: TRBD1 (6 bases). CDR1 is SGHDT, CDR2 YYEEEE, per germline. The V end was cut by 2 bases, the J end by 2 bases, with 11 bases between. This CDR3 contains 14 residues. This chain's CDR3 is CASSFTGIPYEQYF. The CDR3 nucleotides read TGTGCCAGCAGCTTTACAGGGATTCCCTACGAGCAGTACTTC.

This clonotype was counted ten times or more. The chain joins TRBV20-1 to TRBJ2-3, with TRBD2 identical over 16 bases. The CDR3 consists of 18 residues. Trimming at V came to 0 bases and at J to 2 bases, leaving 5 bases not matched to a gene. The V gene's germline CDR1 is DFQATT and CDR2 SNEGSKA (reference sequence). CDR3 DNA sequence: TGCAGTGCTAGAGATCTGGGACTAGCGGGAGGGCTCACAGATACGCAGTATTTT. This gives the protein CSARDLGLAGGLTDTQYF.

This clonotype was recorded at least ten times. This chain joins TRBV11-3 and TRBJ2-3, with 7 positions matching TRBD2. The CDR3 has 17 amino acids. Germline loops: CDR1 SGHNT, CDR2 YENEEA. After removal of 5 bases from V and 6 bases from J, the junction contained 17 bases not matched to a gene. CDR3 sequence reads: CASSNNRLAGDFDTQYF. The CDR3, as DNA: TGTGCCAGCAGCAACAACCGTCTGGCGGGAGATTTCGATACGCAGTATTTT.

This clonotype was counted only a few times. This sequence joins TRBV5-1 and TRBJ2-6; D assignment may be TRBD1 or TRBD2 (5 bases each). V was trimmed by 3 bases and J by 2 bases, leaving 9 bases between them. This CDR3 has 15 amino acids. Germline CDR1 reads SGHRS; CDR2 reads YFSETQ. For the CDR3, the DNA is TGCGCCAGCAGCTGGGACCCAGCTGGGGCCAACGTCCTGACTTTC. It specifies CASSWDPAGANVLTF.

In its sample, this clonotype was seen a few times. The CDR3 reads CASSFSGITGELFF. CDR3 bases: TGTGCCAGCAGCTTCAGCGGGATCACCGGGGAGCTGTTTTTT. The chain recombines TRBV12-3 or TRBV12-4 with TRBJ2-2, with TRBD2 matching over 7 bases. Germline trimming cut 6 bases from V and 4 bases from J; bases unmatched to any gene: 5. The CDR3 totals 14 residues.

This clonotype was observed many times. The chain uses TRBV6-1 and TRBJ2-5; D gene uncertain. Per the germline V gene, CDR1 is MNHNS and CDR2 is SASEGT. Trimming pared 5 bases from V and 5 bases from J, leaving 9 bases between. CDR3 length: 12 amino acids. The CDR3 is CASSPQWETQYF. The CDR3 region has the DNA TGTGCCAGCAGTCCGCAGTGGGAGACCCAGTACTTC.

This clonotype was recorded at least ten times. The CDR3 is CSATGPGTSGRGEQFF. In DNA form, the CDR3 reads TGCAGTGCCACGGGGCCCGGGACTAGCGGAAGGGGTGAGCAGTTCTTC. V is TRBV20-1 and J is TRBJ2-1, with 11 bases lining up with TRBD2. With 6 bases clipped from V and 9 bases from J, the junction kept 16 bases outside the gene matches. Germline V gives CDR1 DFQATT, CDR2 SNEGSKA (reference sequence). This CDR3 spans 16 amino acids.

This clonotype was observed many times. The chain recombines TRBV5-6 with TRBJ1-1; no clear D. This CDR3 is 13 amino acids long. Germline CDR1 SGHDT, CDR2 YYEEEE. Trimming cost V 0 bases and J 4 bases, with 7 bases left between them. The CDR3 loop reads CASSLGQTTEAFF. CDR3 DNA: TGTGCCAGCAGCTTGGGCCAGACCACTGAAGCTTTCTTT.

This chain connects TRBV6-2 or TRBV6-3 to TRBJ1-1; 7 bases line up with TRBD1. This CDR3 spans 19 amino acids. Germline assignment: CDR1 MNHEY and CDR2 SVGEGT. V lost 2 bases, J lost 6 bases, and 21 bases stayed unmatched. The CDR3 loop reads CASSYPTFQGGGRYAEAFF. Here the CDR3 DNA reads TGTGCCAGCAGTTACCCGACGTTTCAGGGGGGAGGAAGGTACGCTGAAGCTTTCTTT.

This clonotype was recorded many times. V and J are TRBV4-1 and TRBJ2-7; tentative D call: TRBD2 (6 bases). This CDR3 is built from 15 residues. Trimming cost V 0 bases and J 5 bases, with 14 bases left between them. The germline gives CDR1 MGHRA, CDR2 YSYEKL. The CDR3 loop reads CASSQEAGGPDEQYF. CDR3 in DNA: TGCGCCAGCAGCCAAGAAGCGGGCGGTCCCGACGAGCAGTACTTC.

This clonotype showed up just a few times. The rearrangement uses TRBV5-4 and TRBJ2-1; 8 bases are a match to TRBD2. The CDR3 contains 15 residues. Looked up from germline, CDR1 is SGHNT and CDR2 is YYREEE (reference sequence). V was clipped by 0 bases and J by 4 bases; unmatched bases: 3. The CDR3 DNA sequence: TGTGCCAGCAGCTTGGGACTAGCGACTTACAATGAGCAGTTCTTC. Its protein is CASSLGLATYNEQFF.